This T cell receptor (beta chain) emerged from a study of Ad26.COV2.S vaccination and SARS-CoV-2 variants. The overall study: In the COV1001 trial, the donor was in the Ad26.COV2.S arm. Study-wide results and limits: Assessments of TCR breadth and depth may have underestimated the total T cell responses. Vaccine and placebo groups showed comparable non-spike TCR breadth.

Germline V gene sequence: CDR1 KGHSH, CDR2 LQKENI. V was clipped by 0 bases and J by 4 bases, with 12 bases between them. The CDR3 loop spans 15 amino acids. Sequencing was performed with immunoSEQ multiplex PCR; in TCRdb, only in-frame clones are kept and a portion is missing. The table has 300,000 to 400,000 clones, roughly 90% seen once. In regard to this clone: What it binds is not known.

Sample treatment: some 20 received Ad26.COV2.S at low or high dose, single or two shots; about 5 received placebo; per-sample allocation not given. Day 63 following the first vaccine or placebo injection was when the samples were taken. This material consisted of peripheral blood, taken in a trial of Ad26.COV2.S vaccine versus placebo. The rearrangement uses TRBV18 and TRBJ1-1, with D maybe TRBD1 (6 bases). The sequence was collected from a person aged 18 to 59 who received the Ad26.COV2.S COVID-19 vaccine or a placebo. This chain's CDR3 is CASSPPTGRGTEAFF. For the CDR3, the DNA is TGTGCCAGCTCACCACCCACGGGCAGGGGCACTGAAGCTTTCTTT.